Each of the 8 T cell receptor beta chains below was sequenced from the same sample in a study of blood T cells in healthy people across ages. The use of a sample-barcoded 5' primer and a J-beta primer mix characterized a second PCR of roughly 6 to 11 cycles. One entry per CDR3 protein, called by TCRdb with MiXCR from the 5' RACE reads. Of 700,000 to 950,000 distinct CDR3 sequences listed, roughly 60% are singletons. Input material: blood. The receptor source for this set is a man aged 25 to 45 in good health.

This clonotype was recorded once. V and J are TRBV20-1 and TRBJ1-2; D gene unclear. Trimming took 0 bases from V and 4 from J, leaving 9 bases between them. The germline V gene encodes CDR1 DFQATT and CDR2 SNEGSKA (reference sequence). The CDR3 extends over 13 amino acids. For the CDR3, the DNA is TGCAGTGCTAGAGATCCGCGGAGCTATGGCTACACCTTC. It yields the protein CSARDPRSYGYTF.

This clonotype was observed a few times. The chain links TRBV7-8 to TRBJ2-7, with 9 bases matching TRBD2. J was trimmed by 0 bases and V by 6 bases; bases with no gene match: 6. From germline, CDR1 is SGHVS and CDR2 FQNEAQ. The CDR3 covers 15 residues. The CDR3 here is CASRRDSGSSYEQYF. CDR3 bases: TGTGCCAGCAGACGCGATAGCGGGAGCTCCTACGAGCAGTACTTC.

The chain joins TRBV28 to TRBJ2-1; no definite D call. Trimming shortened V by 8 bases and J by 3 bases, and 11 bases separated the two germline ends. This CDR3 contains 13 residues. Germline assignment: CDR1 MDHEN and CDR2 SYDVKM. The CDR3 is CASSYSYYNEQFF. CDR3 nucleotide sequence: TGTGCCAGCTCCTACAGTTACTACAATGAGCAGTTCTTC.

This clonotype was detected a few times. The chain joins TRBV7-2 to TRBJ2-3; D is ambiguous. With 0 bases removed from V and 4 bases from J, the gap between germline ends came to 5 bases. Germline loops: CDR1 SGHTA, CDR2 FQGNSA. This CDR3 has 13 amino acids. CDR3 in DNA: TGTGCCAGCAGCTTAGCCCGTTCAGATACGCAGTATTTT. Residues: CASSLARSDTQYF.

The gene calls are TRBV27 and TRBJ2-7; 8 nucleotides line up with TRBD1. CDR3 length equals 16 residues. CDR1 and CDR2 from the germline V gene are MNHEY and SMNVEV (reference sequence). With 6 bases clipped from V and 2 bases from J, the junction kept 12 bases outside the gene matches. The chain's CDR3 is CASRGRGPTPAYEQYF. As DNA, the CDR3 is TGTGCCAGCAGGGGCAGGGGGCCTACACCTGCCTACGAGCAGTACTTC.

This clonotype was seen more than once but under ten times. The genes are TRBV20-1 and TRBJ2-7, with 12 bases matching TRBD1. CDR3 length equals 13 residues. V trimming: 5 bases; J trimming: 5 bases; junction bases outside the gene matches: 4. Germline values: CDR1 DFQATT, CDR2 SNEGSKA (reference sequence). CDR3 protein: CSACGTGGDEQYF. The CDR3 DNA sequence: TGCAGTGCTTGCGGGACAGGGGGCGACGAGCAGTACTTC.

In this sample, this clonotype turned up a few times. This chain connects TRBV20-1 to TRBJ2-5, with 7 bases aligning to TRBD2. The CDR3 runs to 15 residues. The V gene end was trimmed by 0 bases and the J gene end by 2 bases; junction bases not matched to a gene: 6. Per the germline V gene, CDR1 is DFQATT and CDR2 is SNEGSKA (reference sequence). CDR3 residues: CSARDFRTSQETQYF. In DNA form, the CDR3 reads TGCAGTGCTAGAGATTTCCGGACTAGTCAAGAGACCCAGTACTTC.

The rearrangement joins TRBV5-5 to TRBJ2-5; 8 nucleotides line up with TRBD1. CDR1 and CDR2 (germline): SGHKS, YYEKEE (reference sequence). The CDR3 runs to 13 residues. J lost 9 bases, V lost 1 base, and 5 bases had no gene match. The CDR3 DNA sequence: TGTGCCAGCAGCTTGCCAGGGGGCGAGGCCCAGTACTTC. It is translated as CASSLPGGEAQYF. The full variable domain, in which reference TRBV5-5 and TRBJ2-5 provide the parts outside the CDR3, is DAGVTQSPTHLIKTRGQQVTLRCSPISGHKSVSWYQQVLGQGPQFIFQYYEKEERGRGNFPDRFSARQFPNYSSELNVNALLLGDSALYLCASSLPGGEAQYFGPGTRLLVL.